The 27 T cell receptor beta chains below were found in one sample sequenced in a study of T cell responses to AZD1222 COVID-19 vaccine. The assay was immunoSEQ multiplex PCR, and TCRdb's table has in-frame clones only and misses some. The sample lists roughly 140,000 clones, around 86% occurring once. Sequences were derived from peripheral blood, sampled on day 0 of MenACWY control vaccination. The receptor set was obtained from an adult in good health.

The chain combines TRBV19 with TRBJ1-6, with D perhaps matching TRBD1 (6 bases). V was cut by 3 bases and J by 8 bases, with 17 bases left in between. The length of the CDR3 is 16 residues. Germline lookup yields CDR1 LNHDA and CDR2 SQIVND (reference sequence). The CDR3 protein is CASSIGGGREDSPLHF. Written as DNA, the CDR3 is TGTGCCAGTAGTATTGGGGGGGGGCGCGAGGATTCACCCCTCCACTTT. The variable domain in full, completed from reference TRBV19 and TRBJ1-6, reads DGGITQSPKYLFRKEGQNVTLSCEQNLNHDAMYWYRQDPGQGLRLIYYSQIVNDFQKGDIAEGYSVSREKKESFPLTVTSAQKNPTAFYLCASSIGGGREDSPLHFGNGTRLTVT.

The CDR3 DNA reads TGTGCCAGCTCACATACACAGAGCTCTGGAAACACCATATATTTT. This sequence encodes CASSHTQSSGNTIYF. The chain uses TRBV18 and TRBJ1-3; D gene ambiguous. Deletions cut 4 bases from V and 0 bases from J, with 10 bases between. The CDR3 length is 15 residues. CDR1 KGHSH and CDR2 LQKENI come from the germline V gene.

This chain uses TRBV5-1 with TRBJ1-2, with D hard to call. V shed 0 bases and J shed 1 base, with 10 bases lying between them. The germline V gene has CDR1 SGHRS and CDR2 YFSETQ. The CDR3 loop spans 15 amino acids. The CDR3 sequence: CASSLAVEVNYGYTF. CDR3 in DNA: TGCGCCAGCAGCTTGGCGGTGGAGGTTAACTATGGCTACACCTTC.

The chain is built from TRBV5-1 and TRBJ1-1; possibly TRBD1 for D (5 bases). This CDR3 contains 15 residues. V lost 0 bases, J lost 4 bases, and 13 bases lay in between. The germline V gene encodes CDR1 SGHRS and CDR2 YFSETQ. Here the CDR3 DNA reads TGCGCCAGCAGCTTGGTAGGGGTGATTGGCACTGAAGCTTTCTTT. As protein: CASSLVGVIGTEAFF.

This clone appeared once. The chain joins TRBV21-1 to TRBJ1-1. TRBV21-1 represents a pseudogene. This CDR3 spans 12 amino acids. The CDR3 DNA sequence: TGTGCCAGCAGGAGGGGAGGCACTGAAGCTTTCTTT. Translated: CASRRGGTEAFF.

This rearrangement joins TRBV6-6 to TRBJ1-2, with a weak D call TRBD1 (6 bases). The ends were cut back, 7 bases at V and 0 bases at J, with 9 bases in the middle. Germline V CDR1 and CDR2: MNHNY, SVGAGI (reference sequence). The CDR3 length is 13 residues. This chain's CDR3 is CASNGTPNYGYTF. The CDR3 DNA sequence: TGTGCCAGCAACGGGACACCTAACTATGGCTACACCTTC.

The sample holds one count of this clone. CDR3 protein: CASSPPGRAYYGYTF. The DNA of the CDR3 is TGTGCCAGCTCACCACCGGGAAGGGCTTACTATGGCTACACCTTC. The chain uses TRBV18 and TRBJ1-2; D is ambiguous. Trimming took 0 bases from V and 3 from J, leaving 11 bases between them. Germline-derived CDR1 and CDR2 are KGHSH and LQKENI. The CDR3 contains 15 residues. The entire variable domain, with the rest obtained from reference TRBV18 and TRBJ1-2, is as follows: NAGVMQNPRHLVRRRGQEARLRCSPMKGHSHVYWYRQLPEEGLKFMVYLQKENIIDESGMPKERFSAEFPKEGPSILRIQQVVRGDSAAYFCASSPPGRAYYGYTFGSGTRLTVV.

This clone appeared once. V is TRBV5-4 and J is TRBJ1-1; 7 bases align to TRBD1. Germline lookup yields CDR1 SGHNT and CDR2 YYREEE (reference sequence). The CDR3 sequence is 14 residues long. V was pared by 4 bases and J by 1 base, with 4 bases of the junction left unmatched. CDR3 DNA sequence: TGTGCCAGCAGCCCGCGGACAGGGAACACTGAAGCTTTCTTT. Its translation is CASSPRTGNTEAFF.

In DNA, the CDR3 is TGCGCCAGCAGCTTGGCGGGGGGCGTTGAAAAACTGTTTTTT. Protein product: CASSLAGGVEKLFF. The V call is TRBV5-1, the J call TRBJ1-4; maybe TRBD1 (6 bases). V was cut by 0 bases and J by 7 bases, with 10 bases left in between. This CDR3 has 14 amino acids. Looked up from germline, CDR1 is SGHRS and CDR2 is YFSETQ.

A few counts support this clone. The chain's CDR3 is CASSLAQVNTEAFF. In DNA form, the CDR3 reads TGTGCCAGCAGCTTGGCACAGGTCAACACTGAAGCTTTCTTT. The chain uses TRBV5-6 and TRBJ1-1; tentative D call: TRBD1 (5 bases). The CDR3 length is 14 residues. V gave up 0 bases and J gave up 2 bases, with 8 bases separating them. The germline CDR1 and CDR2 sequences are SGHDT and YYEEEE.

This rearrangement joins TRBV15 to TRBJ2-3; 12 bases are a match to TRBD2. This CDR3 region has 18 residues. Trimming at V came to 0 bases and at J to 2 bases, leaving 6 bases not matched to a gene. The germline V gene has CDR1 LNHNV and CDR2 YYDKDF (reference sequence). The CDR3 protein is CATSRERTSGELTDTQYF. The CDR3 DNA sequence: TGTGCCACCAGCAGAGAACGGACTAGCGGGGAACTCACAGATACGCAGTATTTT. Supplemented by reference TRBV15 and TRBJ2-3, the full variable domain reads DAMVIQNPRYQVTQFGKPVTLSCSQTLNHNVMYWYQQKSSQAPKLLFHYYDKDFNNEADTPDNFQSRRPNTSFCFLDIRSPGLGDTAMYLCATSRERTSGELTDTQYFGPGTRLTVL.

This clone appeared a single time. The chain joins TRBV7-9 to TRBJ2-1, with 7 bases matching TRBD1. V was clipped by 3 bases and J by 7 bases; unmatched bases: 9. Germline-derived CDR1 and CDR2 are SEHNR and FQNEAQ (reference sequence). The CDR3 totals 15 residues. CDR3 residues: CASSFQGVQRNEQFF. The CDR3 region has the DNA TGTGCCAGCAGCTTCCAGGGGGTTCAGAGGAATGAGCAGTTCTTC. The whole variable domain, filled in from reference TRBV7-9 and TRBJ2-1, reads DTGVSQNPRHKITKRGQNVTFRCDPISEHNRLYWYRQTLGQGPEFLTYFQNEAQLEKSRLLSDRFSAERPKGSFSTLEIQRTEQGDSAMYLCASSFQGVQRNEQFFGPGTRLTVL.

The chain uses TRBV7-6 and TRBJ2-5; 8 bases are a match to TRBD2. The length of the CDR3 is 15 residues. V lost 5 bases and J lost 2; bases outside the gene matches: 7. Germline CDR1 SGHVS, CDR2 FNYEAQ. Here the CDR3 reads CASSARGGGQETQYF. CDR3 nucleotide sequence: TGTGCCAGCAGCGCAAGGGGCGGGGGGCAAGAGACCCAGTACTTC.

The J gene is TRBJ1-1, the V gene TRBV4-1; possible D gene TRBD1, 5 bases. Trimming took 6 bases from V and 4 from J, leaving 18 bases between them. Looked up from germline, CDR1 is MGHRA and CDR2 is YSYEKL. The CDR3 consists of 15 residues. The CDR3 DNA sequence: TGCGCCAGCAGTCCTTACGGGGGGGATGGCACTGAAGCTTTCTTT. Its translation is CASSPYGGDGTEAFF.

This sequence joins TRBV19 and TRBJ1-6; D remains ambiguous. The CDR3 is made up of 14 amino acids. Germline CDR1 LNHDA, CDR2 SQIVND (reference sequence). With 3 bases removed from V and 5 bases from J, the gap between germline ends came to 8 bases. The CDR3 sequence: CASSMEGNNSPLHF. CDR3 coding DNA: TGTGCCAGTAGTATGGAGGGTAATAATTCACCCCTCCACTTT.

This rearrangement joins TRBV5-8 to TRBJ2-3; D perhaps matches TRBD2 (6 bases). Trimming cost V 4 bases and J 3 bases, with 15 bases left between them. The CDR3 runs to 15 residues. Germline V gives CDR1 SGHTS, CDR2 YDEGEE. As DNA, the CDR3 is TGTGCCAGCAGCCCTTTACGCGGGGCAACAGATACGCAGTATTTT. Protein: CASSPLRGATDTQYF.

The table lists this clone with a count of one. The chain is built from TRBV19 and TRBJ1-5; weak D call: TRBD1 (5 bases). Trimming shortened V by 6 bases and J by 2 bases, and 14 bases separated the two germline ends. The CDR3 is 15 residues long. CDR1 and CDR2 from the germline V gene are LNHDA and SQIVND (reference sequence). CDR3 in amino acids: CASRRGDSGNQPQHF. The CDR3 coding sequence is TGTGCCAGTAGACGGGGAGACAGCGGCAATCAGCCCCAGCATTTT. Supplemented by reference TRBV19 and TRBJ1-5, the full variable domain reads DGGITQSPKYLFRKEGQNVTLSCEQNLNHDAMYWYRQDPGQGLRLIYYSQIVNDFQKGDIAEGYSVSREKKESFPLTVTSAQKNPTAFYLCASRRGDSGNQPQHFGDGTRLSIL.

This CDR3 is CASSDGGGTDTQYF. DNA for the CDR3: TGCGCCAGCAGTGATGGCGGGGGTACAGATACGCAGTATTTT. The gene calls are TRBV10-2 and TRBJ2-3, with 7 nucleotides matching TRBD2. Trimming removed 3 bases from V and 3 bases from J; junction bases left unmatched: 3. The germline V gene encodes CDR1 WSHSY and CDR2 SAAADI. The CDR3 contains 14 residues.

The chain links TRBV5-8 to TRBJ2-3; 7 positions agree with TRBD1. The CDR3 has 16 amino acids. Per the germline V gene, CDR1 is SGHTS and CDR2 is YDEGEE. The junction had 16 bases not matched to a gene; V was cut back by 3 bases and J by 9 bases. The CDR3 DNA reads TGTGCCAGCAGCTCGTCCGGACAGGTACCCTCCGGCACGCAGTATTTT. This codes for CASSSSGQVPSGTQYF.

The chain couples TRBV4-1 to TRBJ2-1, with 12 positions matching TRBD2. The CDR3 contains 15 residues. V lost 2 bases, J lost 8 bases, and 4 bases stayed unmatched. Germline V gene data show CDR1 as MGHRA and CDR2 as YSYEKL. The CDR3 here is CASSQLAGGRDEQFF. The CDR3 region has the DNA TGCGCCAGCAGCCAACTAGCGGGGGGGCGCGATGAGCAGTTCTTC.

The V call is TRBV28, the J call TRBJ1-2; 9 positions match TRBD1. The CDR3 runs 14 residues. Germline loops: CDR1 MDHEN, CDR2 SYDVKM. The ends lost 7 bases at V and 7 bases at J; junction bases unmatched: 10. The CDR3 loop is CASTFNRGRFGYTF. In DNA, the CDR3 is TGTGCCAGCACTTTTAACAGGGGGCGGTTTGGCTACACCTTC.

This sequence joins TRBV5-1 and TRBJ2-2, with TRBD2 as a possible D gene (6 bases). Germline CDR1 is SGHRS and CDR2 is YFSETQ. The CDR3 has 15 residues. The V end was cut by 4 bases, the J end by 2 bases, with 12 bases between. The CDR3 DNA follows: TGCGCCAGCAGCGGAGGACTACCTAACACCGGGGAGCTGTTTTTT. Translated: CASSGGLPNTGELFF. Variable domain in full (rest from reference TRBV5-1 and TRBJ2-2): KAGVTQTPRYLIKTRGQQVTLSCSPISGHRSVSWYQQTPGQGLQFLFEYFSETQRNKGNFPGRFSGRQFSNSRSEMNVSTLELGDSALYLCASSGGLPNTGELFFGEGSRLTVL.

The V gene is TRBV27, the J gene TRBJ1-1; perhaps TRBD1 as D (6 bases). The V gene lost 6 bases and the J gene lost 0 bases, with 14 bases spanning the gap. The germline V gene encodes CDR1 MNHEY and CDR2 SMNVEV (reference sequence). The CDR3 is 15 amino acids. For the CDR3, the DNA is TGTGCCAGCAGGGCCCTTGGGGGCATGAACACTGAAGCTTTCTTT. Protein sequence: CASRALGGMNTEAFF.

The chain links TRBV11-2 to TRBJ2-1; TRBD1 agrees at 8 bases. V gave up 0 bases and J gave up 8 bases; unmatched junction bases: 6. Germline CDR1 and CDR2: SGHAT and FQNNGV. The CDR3 length is 15 residues. Here the CDR3 DNA reads TGTGCCAGCAGCTTAGATCGACAGGGGTCGCATGAGCAGTTCTTC. It yields the protein CASSLDRQGSHEQFF.

The V gene is TRBV5-8, the J gene TRBJ1-4; D is unresolved. CDR1 and CDR2 (germline): SGHTS, YDEGEE. The V and J ends lost 3 bases and 8 bases respectively, with 20 bases between them. The CDR3 loop spans 16 amino acids. In DNA, the CDR3 is TGTGCCAGCAGCTCCGGCTACCCGGCCTCGGGGGAAAAACTGTTTTTT. Its translation: CASSSGYPASGEKLFF. The full variable domain, its missing parts supplied by reference TRBV5-8 and TRBJ1-4, is EAGVTQSPTHLIKTRGQQATLRCSPISGHTSVYWYQQALGLGLQFLLWYDEGEERNRGNFPPRFSGRQFPNYSSELNVNALELEDSALYLCASSSGYPASGEKLFFGSGTQLSVL.

The chain employs TRBV16 and TRBJ2-5; no clear D. V lost 4 bases to trimming and J lost 5 bases, with 17 bases between them. Germline V CDR1 and CDR2: KGHSY, FQNENV. The CDR3 is 15 residues long. CDR3 nucleotide sequence: TGTGCCAGCAGCCCACTTCTAGGGTATTCGGAGACCCAGTACTTC. The encoded protein is CASSPLLGYSETQYF.

The chain recombines TRBV20-1 with TRBJ2-1, with no clear D. Germline CDR1 is DFQATT and CDR2 is SNEGSKA (reference sequence). The length of the CDR3 is 10 residues. The CDR3 DNA reads TGCAGAGCGACATTCCATGAGCAGTTCTTC. The encoded protein is CRATFHEQFF.